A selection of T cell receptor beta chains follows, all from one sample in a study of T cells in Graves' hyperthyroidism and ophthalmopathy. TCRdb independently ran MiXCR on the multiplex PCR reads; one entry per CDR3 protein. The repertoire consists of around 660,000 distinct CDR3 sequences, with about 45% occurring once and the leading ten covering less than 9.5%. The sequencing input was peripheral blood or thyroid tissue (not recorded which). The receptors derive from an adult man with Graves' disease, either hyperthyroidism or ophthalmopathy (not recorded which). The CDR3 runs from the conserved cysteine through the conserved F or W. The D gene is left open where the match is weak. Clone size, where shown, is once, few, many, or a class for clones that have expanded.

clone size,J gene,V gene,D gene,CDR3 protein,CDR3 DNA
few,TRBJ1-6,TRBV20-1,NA,CSAREGTSNSPLHF,TGCAGTGCTAGAGAAGGGACATCTAATTCACCCCTCCACTTT
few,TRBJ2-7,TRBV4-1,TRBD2,CASSVGRFYEQYF,TGCGCCAGCAGCGTCGGGAGGTTCTACGAGCAGTACTTC
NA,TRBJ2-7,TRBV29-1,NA,CSPRFNEQYF,TGCAGCCCGAGGTTCAACGAGCAGTACTTC
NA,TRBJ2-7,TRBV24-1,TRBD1,CATSGGQGADEQYF,TGTGCCACCAGCGGGGGACAGGGGGCCGACGAGCAGTACTTC
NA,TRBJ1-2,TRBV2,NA,CASSQDEGGYGYTF,TGTGCCAGCAGCCAAGATGAGGGTGGCTATGGCTACACCTTC
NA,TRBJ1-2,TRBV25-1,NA,CASSKGGANYGYTF,TGTGCCAGCAGCAAAGGAGGGGCAAACTATGGCTACACCTTC
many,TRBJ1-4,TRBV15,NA,CATSTYEKLFF,TGTGCCACCAGCACGTATGAAAAACTGTTTTTT
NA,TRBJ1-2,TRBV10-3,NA,CAISDGDNYGYTF,TGTGCCATCAGTGATGGGGACAACTATGGCTACACCTTC
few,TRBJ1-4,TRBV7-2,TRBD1,CASSRATGGNEKLFF,TGTGCCAGCAGCCGGGCGACAGGGGGGAATGAAAAACTGTTTTTT
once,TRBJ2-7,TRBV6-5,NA,CASSLSTGEQYF,TGTGCCAGCAGTCTCTCGACAGGTGAGCAGTACTTC
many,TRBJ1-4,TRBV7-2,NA,CASSLRESGEKLFF,TGTGCCAGCAGCTTACGGGAATCGGGTGAAAAACTGTTTTTT
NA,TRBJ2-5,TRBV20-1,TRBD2,CSVNPHWTSGLQETQYF,TGCAGTGTAAACCCCCATTGGACTAGTGGCCTACAAGAGACCCAGTACTTC
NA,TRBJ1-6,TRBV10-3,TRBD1,CAVRKGADSYNSPLHF,TGTGCCGTAAGGAAGGGGGCAGACTCCTATAATTCACCCCTCCACTTT
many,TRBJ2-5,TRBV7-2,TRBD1,CASRRTGRQETQYF,TGTGCCAGCAGACGGACAGGGAGGCAAGAGACCCAGTACTTC
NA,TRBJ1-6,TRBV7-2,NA,CASSFRDLSNSPLHF,TGTGCCAGCAGCTTCCGGGATTTATCTAATTCACCCCTCCACTTT
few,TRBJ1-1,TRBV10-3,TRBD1,CASSLTGQRIRNTEAFF,TGTGCCAGCTCGCTCACGGGACAGAGGATACGGAACACTGAAGCTTTCTTT
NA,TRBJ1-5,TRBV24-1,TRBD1,CATSGQGAGAQPQHF,TGTGCCACCAGTGGACAGGGGGCGGGGGCACAGCCCCAGCATTTT